This TCR beta chain was obtained from a study of cytotoxic CD8 clonotypes in ibrutinib-treated CLL. Overall study findings and caveats: The clonality rise at ibrutinib response reflected private clonotype expansion. Sustained-remission and progressing patients had different sampling times.

The authors obtained roughly 2 micrograms of genomic DNA from cryopreserved PBMCs for TCR beta libraries. A note on this clone: The antigen is undetermined.

Some clones are missing from TCRdb's copy, which holds only in-frame ones; the method was immunoSEQ multiplex PCR. The table records over 70,000 clones, 86% of them present only once. This sequence was found in a human donor with chronic lymphocytic leukemia. The material sequenced was PBMCs, taken before ibrutinib treatment.

The CDR3 DNA reads as TGCGCCAGCAGCTTGGTTCCAGCGGTGGACACTGAAGCTTTCTTT. This gives the protein CASSLVPAVDTEAFF. The rearrangement links TRBV5-1 to TRBJ1-1; D call uncertain. Looked up from germline, CDR1 is SGHRS and CDR2 is YFSETQ. The V and J ends lost 0 bases and 3 bases respectively, with 12 bases between them. This CDR3 contains 15 residues.